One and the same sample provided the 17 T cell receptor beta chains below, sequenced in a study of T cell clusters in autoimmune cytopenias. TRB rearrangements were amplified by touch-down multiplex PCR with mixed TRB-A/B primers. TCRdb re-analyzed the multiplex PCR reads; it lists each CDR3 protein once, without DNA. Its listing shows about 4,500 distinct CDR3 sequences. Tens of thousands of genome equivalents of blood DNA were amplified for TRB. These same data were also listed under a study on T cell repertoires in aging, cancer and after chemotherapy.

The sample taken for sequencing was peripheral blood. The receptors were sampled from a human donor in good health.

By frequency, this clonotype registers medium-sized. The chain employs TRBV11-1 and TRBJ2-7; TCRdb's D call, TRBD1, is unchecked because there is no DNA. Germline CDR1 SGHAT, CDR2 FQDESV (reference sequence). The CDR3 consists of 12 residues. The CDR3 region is CASSLPGNEQYF.

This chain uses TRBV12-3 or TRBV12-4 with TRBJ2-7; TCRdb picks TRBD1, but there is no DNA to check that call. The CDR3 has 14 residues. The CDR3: CASSHGPGIYEQYF.

CDR3 sequence: CATHSNIRTDTQYF. The V call is TRBV6-2 or TRBV6-3, the J call TRBJ2-3. CDR1 is MNHEY and CDR2 is SVGEGT in the germline V gene. There are 14 residues in the CDR3.

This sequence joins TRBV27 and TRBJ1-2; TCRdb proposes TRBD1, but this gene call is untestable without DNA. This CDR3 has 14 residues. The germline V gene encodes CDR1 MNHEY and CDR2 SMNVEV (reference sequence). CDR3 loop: CASRLQGRNYGYTF.

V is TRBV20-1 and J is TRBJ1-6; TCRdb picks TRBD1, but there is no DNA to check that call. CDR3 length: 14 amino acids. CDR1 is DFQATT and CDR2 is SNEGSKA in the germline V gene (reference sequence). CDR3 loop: CSARGRTDNSPLHF.

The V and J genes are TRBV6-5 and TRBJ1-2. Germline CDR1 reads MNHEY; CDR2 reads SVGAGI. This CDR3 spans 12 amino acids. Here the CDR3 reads CASSNRDRGYTF.

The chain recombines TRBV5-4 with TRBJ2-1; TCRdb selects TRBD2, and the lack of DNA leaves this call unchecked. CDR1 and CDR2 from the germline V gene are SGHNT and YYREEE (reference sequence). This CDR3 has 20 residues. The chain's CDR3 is CASPLKTGTSGGESYNEQFF.

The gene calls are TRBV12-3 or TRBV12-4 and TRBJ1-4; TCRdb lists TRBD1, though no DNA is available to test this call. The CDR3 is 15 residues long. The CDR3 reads CASSFEGRTNEKLFF.

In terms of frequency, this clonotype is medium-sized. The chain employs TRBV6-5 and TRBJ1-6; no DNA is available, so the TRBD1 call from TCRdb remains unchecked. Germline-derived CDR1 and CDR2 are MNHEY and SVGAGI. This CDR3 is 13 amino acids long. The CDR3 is CASSDRGSSPLHF.

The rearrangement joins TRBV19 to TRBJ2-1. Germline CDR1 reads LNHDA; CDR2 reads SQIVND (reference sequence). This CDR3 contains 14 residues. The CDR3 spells CASSIKAITNEQFF.

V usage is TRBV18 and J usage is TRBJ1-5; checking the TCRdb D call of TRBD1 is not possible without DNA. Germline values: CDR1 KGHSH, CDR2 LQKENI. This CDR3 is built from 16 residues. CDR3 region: CASSPPGFTEGQPQHF.

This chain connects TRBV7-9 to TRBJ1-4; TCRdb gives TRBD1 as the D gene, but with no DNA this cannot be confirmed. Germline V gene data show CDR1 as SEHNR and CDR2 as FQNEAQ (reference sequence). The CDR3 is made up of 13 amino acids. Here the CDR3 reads CASSSTGVEKLFF.

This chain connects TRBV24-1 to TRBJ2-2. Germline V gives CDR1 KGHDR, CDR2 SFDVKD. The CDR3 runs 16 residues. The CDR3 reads CATSDPFDGPIGELFF.

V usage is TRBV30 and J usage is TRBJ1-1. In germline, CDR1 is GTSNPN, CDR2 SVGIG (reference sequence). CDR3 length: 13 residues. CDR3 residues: CAWSTSGWTEAFF. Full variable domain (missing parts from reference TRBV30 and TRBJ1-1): SQTIHQWPATLVQPVGSPLSLECTVEGTSNPNLYWYRQAAGRGLQLLFYSVGIGQISSEVPQNLSASRPQDRQFILSSKKLLLSDSGFYLCAWSTSGWTEAFFGQGTRLTVV.

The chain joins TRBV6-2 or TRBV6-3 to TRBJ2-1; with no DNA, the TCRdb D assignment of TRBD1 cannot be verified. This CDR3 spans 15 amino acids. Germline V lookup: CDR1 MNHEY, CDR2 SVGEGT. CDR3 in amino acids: CASNDPPGSYNEQFF.

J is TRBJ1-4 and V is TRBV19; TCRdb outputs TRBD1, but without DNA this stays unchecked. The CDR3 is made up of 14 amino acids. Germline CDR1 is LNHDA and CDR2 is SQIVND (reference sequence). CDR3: CASSIGGVNEKLFF.

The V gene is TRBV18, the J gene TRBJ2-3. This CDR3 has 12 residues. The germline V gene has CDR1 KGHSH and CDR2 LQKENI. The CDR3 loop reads CASSSDTDTQYF.